This T cell receptor beta chain was profiled in a study of T cells after posttransplantation cyclophosphamide. Using immunoSEQ multiplex PCR, the repertoire was profiled, and TCRdb retains in-frame clones only, with some absent. The sample consists of tens of thousands of clones, about 86% of them appearing once. Germline V CDR1 and CDR2: SGHDN, FVKESK. V was pared by 7 bases and J by 3 bases, with 18 bases between. There are 15 residues in the CDR3. This sequence was found in a man aged 30-40 years with a blood cancer, CMV-positive, and with a related stem cell donor. The sample comprised PBMCs. The rearrangement uses TRBV14 and TRBJ1-2, with D unclear. CDR3 coding DNA: TGTGCCAGCACCCTCCTCAAGATTGTAGACTATGGCTACACCTTC. Its protein is CASTLLKIVDYGYTF.